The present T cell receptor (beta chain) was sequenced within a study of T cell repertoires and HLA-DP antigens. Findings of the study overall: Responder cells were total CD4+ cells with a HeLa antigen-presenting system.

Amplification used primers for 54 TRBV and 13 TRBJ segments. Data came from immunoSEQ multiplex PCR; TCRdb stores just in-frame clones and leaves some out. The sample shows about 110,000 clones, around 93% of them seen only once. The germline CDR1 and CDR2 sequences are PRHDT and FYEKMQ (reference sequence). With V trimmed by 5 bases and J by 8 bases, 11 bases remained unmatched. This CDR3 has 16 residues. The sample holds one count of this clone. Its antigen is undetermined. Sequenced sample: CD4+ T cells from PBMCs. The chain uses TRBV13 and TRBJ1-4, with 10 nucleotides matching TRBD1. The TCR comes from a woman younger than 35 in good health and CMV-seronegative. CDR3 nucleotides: TGTGCCAGCAGCAGAGTCCCGGGACAGGGGAACGAAAAACTGTTTTTT. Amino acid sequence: CASSRVPGQGNEKLFF.